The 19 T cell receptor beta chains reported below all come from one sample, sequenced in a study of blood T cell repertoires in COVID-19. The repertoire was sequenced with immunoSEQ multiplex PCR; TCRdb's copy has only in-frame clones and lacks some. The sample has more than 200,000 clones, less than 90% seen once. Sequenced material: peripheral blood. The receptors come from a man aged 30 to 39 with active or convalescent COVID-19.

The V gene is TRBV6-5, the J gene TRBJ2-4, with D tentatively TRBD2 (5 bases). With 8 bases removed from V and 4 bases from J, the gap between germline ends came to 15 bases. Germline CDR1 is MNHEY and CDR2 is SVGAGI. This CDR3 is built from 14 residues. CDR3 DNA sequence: TGTGCCAGCCGGGTTTTAAGCGGAAAAAACATTCAGTACTTC. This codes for CASRVLSGKNIQYF.

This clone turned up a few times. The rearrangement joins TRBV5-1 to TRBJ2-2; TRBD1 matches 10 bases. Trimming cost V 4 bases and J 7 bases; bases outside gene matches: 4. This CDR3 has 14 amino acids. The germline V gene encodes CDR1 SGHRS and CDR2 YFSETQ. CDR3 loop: CASSGTGDVGELFF. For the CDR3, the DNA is TGCGCCAGCAGCGGGACAGGGGACGTCGGGGAGCTGTTTTTT.

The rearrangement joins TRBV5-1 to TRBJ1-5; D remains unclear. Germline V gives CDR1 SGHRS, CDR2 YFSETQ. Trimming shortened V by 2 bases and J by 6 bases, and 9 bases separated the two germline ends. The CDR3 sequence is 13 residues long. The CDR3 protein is CASSFGSGQPQHF. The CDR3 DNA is TGCGCCAGCAGCTTCGGGTCCGGTCAGCCCCAGCATTTT.

The CDR3, as DNA: TGTGCCAGCAGTGGCGGGACTCAAAAAGAGACCCAGTACTTC. Translation gives CASSGGTQKETQYF. The gene calls are TRBV6-4 and TRBJ2-5; D might be TRBD2 (6 bases). Germline CDR1 MRHNA, CDR2 SNTAGT. Between the trimmed V and J ends, which lost 4 bases and 3 bases, there was a span of 12 bases. This CDR3 has 14 residues.

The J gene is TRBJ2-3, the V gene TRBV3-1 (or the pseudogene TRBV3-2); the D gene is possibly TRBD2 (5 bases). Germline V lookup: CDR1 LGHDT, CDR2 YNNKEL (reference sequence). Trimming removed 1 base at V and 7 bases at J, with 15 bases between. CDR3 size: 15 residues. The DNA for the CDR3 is TGTGCCAGCAGCCAAGTTTCGGGGTTTGCGCATACGCAGTATTTT. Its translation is CASSQVSGFAHTQYF.

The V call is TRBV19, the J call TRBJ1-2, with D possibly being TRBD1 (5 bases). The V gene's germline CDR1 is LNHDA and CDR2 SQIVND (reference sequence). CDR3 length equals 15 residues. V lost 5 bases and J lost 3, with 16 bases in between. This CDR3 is CASSPRGSFHYGYTF. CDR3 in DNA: TGTGCCAGTAGTCCGCGGGGCAGCTTTCACTATGGCTACACCTTC.

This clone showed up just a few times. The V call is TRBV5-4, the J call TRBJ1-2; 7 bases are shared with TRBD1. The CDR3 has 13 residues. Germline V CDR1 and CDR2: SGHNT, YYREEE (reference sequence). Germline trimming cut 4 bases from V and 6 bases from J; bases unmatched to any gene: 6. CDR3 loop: CASSATGFDGYTF. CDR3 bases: TGTGCCAGCAGCGCGACAGGGTTTGATGGCTACACCTTC.

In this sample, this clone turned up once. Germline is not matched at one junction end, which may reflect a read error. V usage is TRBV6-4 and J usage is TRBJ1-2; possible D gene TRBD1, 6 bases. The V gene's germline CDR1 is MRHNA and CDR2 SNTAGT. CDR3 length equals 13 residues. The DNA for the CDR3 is TGTGCCAGCAGTGAAGGTCAGGGGACGGTCCTCTCCTTC. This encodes CASSEGQGTVLSF.

The CDR3 loop is CASSPRTMSGLANYGYTF. The DNA of the CDR3 is TGTGCCAGCAGCCCCCGGACAATGTCAGGCCTAGCTAACTATGGCTACACCTTC. The chain uses TRBV7-9 and TRBJ1-2, with D tentatively TRBD1 (5 bases). Germline CDR1 SEHNR, CDR2 FQNEAQ (reference sequence). The length of the CDR3 is 18 residues. V gave up 5 bases and J gave up 0 bases, with 22 bases separating them.

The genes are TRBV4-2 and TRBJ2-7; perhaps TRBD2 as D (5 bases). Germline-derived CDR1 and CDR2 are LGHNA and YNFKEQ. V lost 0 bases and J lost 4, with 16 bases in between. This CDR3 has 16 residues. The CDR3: CASSQDWTEEVYEQYF. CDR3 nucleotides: TGTGCCAGCAGCCAAGATTGGACGGAGGAGGTATACGAGCAGTACTTC.

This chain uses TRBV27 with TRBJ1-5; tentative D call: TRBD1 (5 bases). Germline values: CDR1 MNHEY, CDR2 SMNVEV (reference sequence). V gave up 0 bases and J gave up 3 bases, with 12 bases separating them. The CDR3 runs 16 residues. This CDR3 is CASSLSLSGANQPQHF. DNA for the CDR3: TGTGCCAGCAGTTTATCTCTGTCTGGGGCCAATCAGCCCCAGCATTTT.

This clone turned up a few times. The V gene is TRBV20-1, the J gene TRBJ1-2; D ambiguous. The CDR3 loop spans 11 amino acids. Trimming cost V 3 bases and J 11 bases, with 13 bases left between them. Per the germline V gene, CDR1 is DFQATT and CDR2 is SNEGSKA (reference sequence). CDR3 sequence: CSASYRSGYTF. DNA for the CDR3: TGCAGTGCTAGTTACCGGTCGGGTTACACCTTC.

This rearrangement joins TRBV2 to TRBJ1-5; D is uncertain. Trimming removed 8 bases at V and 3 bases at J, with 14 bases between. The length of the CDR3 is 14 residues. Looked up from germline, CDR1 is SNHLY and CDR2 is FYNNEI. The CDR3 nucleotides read TGTGCCAGCCGACCCCGAGGGAACAATCAGCCCCAGCATTTT. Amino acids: CASRPRGNNQPQHF.

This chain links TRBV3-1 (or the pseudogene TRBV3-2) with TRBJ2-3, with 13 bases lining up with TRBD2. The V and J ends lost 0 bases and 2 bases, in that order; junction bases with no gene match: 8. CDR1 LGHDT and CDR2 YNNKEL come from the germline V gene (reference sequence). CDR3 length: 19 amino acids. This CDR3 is CASSQDFVGLAGPTDTQYF. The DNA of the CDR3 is TGTGCCAGCAGCCAAGATTTCGTGGGACTAGCGGGGCCCACAGATACGCAGTATTTT.

The CDR3 spells CASSSGRRENQPQHF. The CDR3 DNA reads TGTGCCAGCAGTTCAGGAAGGAGGGAGAATCAGCCCCAGCATTTT. The rearrangement links TRBV6-6 to TRBJ1-5; D is undetermined. V was cut by 4 bases and J by 4 bases, with 14 bases left in between. Germline V gives CDR1 MNHNY, CDR2 SVGAGI (reference sequence). The CDR3 extends over 15 amino acids.

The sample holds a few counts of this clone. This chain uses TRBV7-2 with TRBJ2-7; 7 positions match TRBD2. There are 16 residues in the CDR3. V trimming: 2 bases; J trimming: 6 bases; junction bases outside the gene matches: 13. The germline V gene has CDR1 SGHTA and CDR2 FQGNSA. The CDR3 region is CASSLLSAGPTGEQYF. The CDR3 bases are TGTGCCAGCAGCTTACTTTCAGCGGGGCCTACCGGCGAGCAGTACTTC. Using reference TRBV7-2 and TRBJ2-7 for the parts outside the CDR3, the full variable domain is GAGVSQSPSNKVTEKGKDVELRCDPISGHTALYWYRQSLGQGLEFLIYFQGNSAPDKSGLPSDRFSAERTGGSVSTLTIQRTQQEDSAVYLCASSLLSAGPTGEQYFGPGTRLTVT.

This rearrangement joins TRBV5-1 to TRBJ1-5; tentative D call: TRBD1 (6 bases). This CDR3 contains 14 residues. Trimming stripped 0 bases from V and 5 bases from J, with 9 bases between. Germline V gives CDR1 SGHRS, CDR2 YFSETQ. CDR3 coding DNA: TGCGCCAGCAGCTTGGCAGGGGACGATCAGCCCCAGCATTTT. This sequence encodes CASSLAGDDQPQHF.

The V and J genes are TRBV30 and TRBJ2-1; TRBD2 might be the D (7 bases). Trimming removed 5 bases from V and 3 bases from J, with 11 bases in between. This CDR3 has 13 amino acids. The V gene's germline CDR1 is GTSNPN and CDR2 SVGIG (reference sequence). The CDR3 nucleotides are TGTGCCTGGTGGGGGGGGCTCTACAATGAGCAGTTCTTC. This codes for CAWWGGLYNEQFF.

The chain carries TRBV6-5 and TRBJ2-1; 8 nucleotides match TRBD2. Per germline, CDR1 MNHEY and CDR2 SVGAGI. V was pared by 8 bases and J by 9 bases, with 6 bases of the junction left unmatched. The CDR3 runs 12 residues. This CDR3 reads CASFGGEGEQFF. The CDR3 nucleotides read TGTGCCAGCTTCGGGGGGGAGGGTGAGCAGTTCTTC.